This T cell receptor beta chain was sequenced during a study of blood T cell repertoires in COVID-19 (dated by TCRdb to about 2020). A note on the overall study: The collaborator samples originated in the United States, Italy and Spain and spanned the acute and convalescent phases of COVID-19. The material from the prospective study consisted of cDNA or gDNA derived from T cells, B-cell-depleted T cells, or PBMCs. Subjects who had been exposed to COVID-19, were actively infected with it, or had recovered from it provided the deeply sampled blood TCRbeta repertoires that made up the dataset. A freely available public database, intended as a resource for researchers studying the immune response to SARS-CoV-2, is where the repertoires were released. The samples were drawn from the first 160 participants of the ongoing ImmuneRACE study and from 1,200 or so subjects provided by 6 global collaborators. A de-identified subject ID, COVID-19 status, age in years and sex were almost always included in the sample metadata. Where HLA class I and class II types were available, the types were taken from metadata supplied by the sample provider, not from assay-based typing.

The CDR3 numbers 14 residues from cysteine through phenylalanine. This entry keeps only the CDR3 DNA: 42 bases, framed from base 1. V is trimmed back by 6 bases and J by 8 bases, and the junction contains 10 bases that no gene match accounts for. CDR1 and CDR2 are read off the germline V gene as WSHSY and SAAADI. TCRbeta CDR3 regions were amplified from genomic DNA by means of the immunoSEQ Assay, a bias-controlled multiplex PCR. The authors' pipeline ran thus. The number of nucleated cells in each sample was estimated by amplification of reference gene primers within the assay. Sequence reads were collapsed and filtered to measure the absolute abundance of every unique TCRbeta CDR3 rearrangement. For each sample, productive Simpson clonality was calculated by taking the square root of Simpson's diversity index across productive rearrangements. In its TCRdb copy, this immuneACCESS table keeps in-frame sequences only and misses some clones. Where compared with another copy, unresolved V genes explain less than half of these, and the others have no known cause. V and J calls and clone size come straight from that table; D and trimming were deduced from the DNA. The sample records 95,000 to 100,000 clones, approximately 80% of which are singletons. Nearly 25% of the sample comes from the top ten.

What the study reported, not specific to this receptor: Clinical and demographic metadata were provided uncurated, with the amount varying by source and participant.

On this clone itself: The antigen this receptor binds is unknown. Base qualities were left out, and no much larger clone turns up one base away.

Each collaborating institution followed its own protocols to collect whole blood in K2EDTA tubes. For TCRbeta analysis, collaborators shipped samples as frozen whole blood, isolated PBMCs, or DNA extracted from either of those sample types. In this chain, TRBV10-2 is recombined with TRBJ2-1, with TRBD1 identical over 7 junction bases. The specimen sequenced was peripheral blood. This receptor was taken from a human donor in a cohort sampled during active COVID-19. The CDR3 reads as follows: CASRGVIGGDEQFF. The DNA is TGCGCCAGCAGGGGAGTAATAGGGGGCGATGAGCAGTTCTTC.